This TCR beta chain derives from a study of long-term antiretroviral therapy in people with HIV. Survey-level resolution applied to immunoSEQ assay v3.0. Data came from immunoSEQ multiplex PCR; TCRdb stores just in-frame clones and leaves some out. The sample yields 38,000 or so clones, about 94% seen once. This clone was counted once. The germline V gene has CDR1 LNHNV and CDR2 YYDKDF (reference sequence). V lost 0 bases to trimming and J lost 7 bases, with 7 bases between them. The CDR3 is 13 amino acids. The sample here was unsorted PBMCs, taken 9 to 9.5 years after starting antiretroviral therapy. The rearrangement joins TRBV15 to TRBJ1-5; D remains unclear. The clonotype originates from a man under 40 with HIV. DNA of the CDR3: TGTGCCACCAGCAGAGATAAAAAGCAGCCCCAGCATTTT. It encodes CATSRDKKQPQHF.